This T cell receptor beta chain was obtained from a study of control samples from healthy donors and cancer patients. The method was immunoSEQ multiplex PCR; TCRdb's version includes in-frame clones alone and lacks a portion of them. The table has over 100,000 clones, about nine tenths seen once. Between the trimmed V and J ends, which lost 1 base and 5 bases, there was a span of 14 bases. The germline V gene has CDR1 LGHDT and CDR2 YNNKEL (reference sequence). The CDR3 contains 15 residues. Source material: blood. The receptor comes from a man in his forties in good health. This chain uses TRBV3-1 (or the pseudogene TRBV3-2) with TRBJ1-1; D is possibly TRBD1 (6 bases). The DNA for the CDR3 is TGTGCCAGCAGCCAAGGGGCCACAGGGAAAACTGAAGCTTTCTTT. It specifies CASSQGATGKTEAFF.